A selection of T cell receptor beta chains follows, all from one sample in a study of shared T cell receptors in the human thymus. Repertoires were generated with immunoSEQ multiplex PCR, while TCRdb's copy carries only in-frame clones and drops some. Of roughly 560,000 clones listed, 70% to 80% are singletons. The data were also submitted as part of a second study, on human thymus T cells.

The source material was thymocytes. The receptors originated from a boy in the first two years of life with a congenital heart defect. Each CDR3 is given with its conserved first and last residue. The D gene is left open where the match is weak. Size is omitted from some rows. Given values are once, few, many or a class for expanded clones.

v_call	clone_size	j_call	d_call	cdr3_aa	cdr3_nt
TRBV6-1	once	TRBJ2-7	TRBD1	CASSSTGVGEQYF	TGTGCCAGCAGTTCGACAGGGGTGGGGGAGCAGTACTTC
TRBV10-3	.	TRBJ2-1	TRBD1	CAISEPPRVEGGPAYNEQFF	TGTGCCATCAGTGAGCCTCCCCGCGTCGAAGGGGGCCCCGCTTACAATGAGCAGTTCTTC
TRBV30	.	TRBJ2-1	.	CAWSVRQRTLYNEQFF	TGTGCCTGGAGTGTACGACAGCGCACTCTTTACAATGAGCAGTTCTTC
TRBV20-1	.	TRBJ2-3	.	CSALGDTQYF	TGCAGTGCTTTGGGCGATACGCAGTATTTT
TRBV11-2	once	TRBJ2-7	.	CASSLDTLRLAPYEQYF	TGTGCCAGCAGCTTAGATACTCTGCGTCTAGCGCCCTACGAGCAGTACTTC
TRBV5-6	.	TRBJ2-2	.	CASSPQGSYTGELFF	TGTGCCAGCAGCCCACAGGGATCCTACACCGGGGAGCTGTTTTTT
TRBV6-5	.	TRBJ1-2	TRBD1	CASRQTGNGYTF	TGTGCCAGCAGGCAGACAGGGAATGGCTACACCTTC
TRBV4-3	.	TRBJ2-7	TRBD2	CASSLFKAGGDYEQYF	TGCGCCAGCAGCCTATTTAAAGCGGGAGGGGACTACGAGCAGTACTTC
TRBV19	.	TRBJ2-2	.	CASSNRPRRRFTGELFF	TGTGCCAGTAGTAATCGTCCCCGGCGGAGGTTCACCGGGGAGCTGTTTTTT
TRBV5-1	.	TRBJ2-2	TRBD1	CASSQGTGVSTGELFF	TGCGCCAGCAGCCAAGGGACAGGGGTCAGCACCGGGGAGCTGTTTTTT
TRBV21-1	.	TRBJ2-7	.	CASSKAVPTAPYEQYF	TGTGCCAGCAGCAAAGCTGTCCCGACAGCGCCCTACGAGCAGTACTTC
TRBV10-3	.	TRBJ1-3	TRBD1	CAISEGPAGGFAGNTIYF	TGTGCCATCAGTGAGGGTCCGGCAGGGGGCTTCGCTGGAAACACCATATATTTT
TRBV15	.	TRBJ2-3	TRBD2	CATSRGGVAGGPGSDTQYF	TGTGCCACCAGCAGAGGGGGAGTAGCGGGAGGGCCGGGCTCAGATACGCAGTATTTT
TRBV5-6	.	TRBJ2-3	TRBD2	CASSYGTSGTSTDTQYF	TGTGCCAGCAGCTACGGGACTAGCGGGACTAGCACAGATACGCAGTATTTT
TRBV28	.	TRBJ2-7	.	CASSSPPSYEQYF	TGTGCCAGCAGTTCCCCCCCCAGCTACGAGCAGTACTTC
TRBV11-2	.	TRBJ2-2	.	CASSLVQGPGELFF	TGTGCCAGCAGCTTAGTTCAGGGCCCCGGGGAGCTGTTTTTT
TRBV15	few	TRBJ2-7	.	CATSRAIHRTEESYEQYF	TGTGCCACCAGCAGAGCCATCCATAGGACAGAAGAGTCCTACGAGCAGTACTTC
TRBV4-3	.	TRBJ2-5	TRBD2	CASSQVCLAEETQYF	TGCGCCAGCAGCCAAGTGTGCCTAGCGGAAGAGACCCAGTACTTC
TRBV18	.	TRBJ2-3	TRBD2	CASSLTPGGHGTDTQYF	TGTGCCAGCTCACTTACCCCGGGAGGGCACGGCACAGATACGCAGTATTTT
TRBV6-5	once	TRBJ1-3	.	CASSQRGEGGNTIYF	TGTGCCAGCAGTCAGCGGGGGGAGGGTGGAAACACCATATATTTT
TRBV15	.	TRBJ1-5	.	CATSRADSNQPQHF	TGTGCCACCAGCAGGGCAGATAGCAATCAGCCCCAGCATTTT
TRBV20-1	.	TRBJ2-3	.	CSAAPRQSQYF	TGCAGTGCCGCGCCTAGGCAGTCGCAGTATTTT
TRBV30	few	TRBJ2-1	TRBD2	CAWSVRLAGGLAHNEQFF	TGTGCCTGGAGTGTGCGGCTAGCGGGAGGCCTGGCTCACAATGAGCAGTTCTTC
TRBV15	.	TRBJ2-7	.	CATSRVTSVGSYEQYF	TGTGCCACCAGCAGAGTCACTAGTGTAGGCTCCTACGAGCAGTACTTC
TRBV19	few	TRBJ2-7	TRBD2	CASSIGASGRHEQYF	TGTGCCAGTAGTATAGGGGCTAGCGGGAGGCACGAGCAGTACTTC
TRBV28	.	TRBJ2-7	TRBD2	CASSLKTSGSYEQYF	TGTGCCAGCAGCCTTAAGACTAGCGGTTCCTACGAGCAGTACTTC
TRBV5-1	.	TRBJ2-5	TRBD2	CASSSASPGAGGQETQYF	TGCGCCAGCAGCTCGGCCTCCCCAGGGGCGGGGGGGCAAGAGACCCAGTACTTC
TRBV4-1	few	TRBJ2-3	.	CASSQGWPPDTDTQYF	TGCGCCAGCAGCCAAGGGTGGCCGCCCGACACAGATACGCAGTATTTT
TRBV11-3	.	TRBJ2-1	TRBD2	CASSLGKSGRALNEQFF	TGTGCCAGCAGCTTAGGTAAGAGCGGGAGGGCTCTCAATGAGCAGTTCTTC
TRBV2	.	TRBJ2-5	TRBD2	CASPTSGSENQETQYF	TGTGCCAGCCCGACTAGCGGGAGTGAAAACCAAGAGACCCAGTACTTC
TRBV27	.	TRBJ2-1	TRBD2	CASSPSGLAGHGLGVGDEQFF	TGTGCCAGCAGTCCCTCGGGACTAGCGGGCCACGGGTTGGGGGTAGGTGATGAGCAGTTCTTC